This T cell receptor (beta chain) was obtained from a study of T cell responses to AZD1222 COVID-19 vaccine. Points from the study as a whole: CD4 TCRs associated with vaccination spanned spike, dominating at 160-218 and 743-854. Repertoires were collected only later (after the peak T cell response had occurred).

Repertoires were generated with immunoSEQ multiplex PCR, while TCRdb's copy carries only in-frame clones and drops some. The sample yields 120,000 or so clones, about 89% seen once. With respect to this clone: Antigen specificity is unknown.

This CDR3 is 12 amino acids long. Germline CDR1 SNHLY, CDR2 FYNNEI. Trimming left V 6 bases short and J 2 bases short, with 7 bases between. V usage is TRBV2 and J usage is TRBJ1-2; D remains unclear. This clonotype was sampled from an adult in good health. This specimen was peripheral blood, taken on day 0 of MenACWY control vaccination. CDR3 sequence reads: CASRFVNYGYTF. The CDR3 DNA reads as TGTGCCAGCAGGTTTGTCAACTATGGCTACACCTTC.